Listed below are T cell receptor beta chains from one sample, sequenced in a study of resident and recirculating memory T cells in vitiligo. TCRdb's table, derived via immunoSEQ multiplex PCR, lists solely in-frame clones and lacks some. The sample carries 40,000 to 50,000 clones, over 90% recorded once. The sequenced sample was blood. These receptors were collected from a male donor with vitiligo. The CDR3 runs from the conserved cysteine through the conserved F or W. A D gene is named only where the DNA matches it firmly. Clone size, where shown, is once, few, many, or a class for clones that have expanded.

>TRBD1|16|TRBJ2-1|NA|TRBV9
CASSPPGTGGSNEQFF
TGTGCCAGCAGCCCCCCAGGGACAGGGGGAAGCAATGAGCAGTTCTTC
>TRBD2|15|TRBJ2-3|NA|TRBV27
CASRKRGRSTDTQYF
TGTGCCAGCAGGAAGCGGGGGCGTAGCACAGATACGCAGTATTTT
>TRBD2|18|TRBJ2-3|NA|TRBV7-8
CASSRSRQAGENSDTQYF
TGTGCCAGCAGCCGCTCGAGACAAGCGGGGGAGAACTCAGATACGCAGTATTTT
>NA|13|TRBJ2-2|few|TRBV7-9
CASSANRPGELFF
TGTGCCAGCAGCGCAAACAGGCCCGGGGAGCTGTTTTTT
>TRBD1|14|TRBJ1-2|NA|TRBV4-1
CASSQGRGTYGYTF
TGCGCCAGCAGCCAAGGCAGGGGGACCTATGGCTACACCTTC
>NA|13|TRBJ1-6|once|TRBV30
CAWNRDFDSPLHF
TGTGCCTGGAATAGGGACTTCGACTCACCCCTCCACTTT
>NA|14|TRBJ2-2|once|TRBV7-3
CASSLLPGAGELFF
TGTGCCAGCAGCTTATTACCGGGTGCCGGGGAGCTGTTTTTT
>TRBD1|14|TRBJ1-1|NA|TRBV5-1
CASSWTGGNTEAFF
TGCGCCAGCAGCTGGACAGGGGGGAACACTGAAGCTTTCTTT
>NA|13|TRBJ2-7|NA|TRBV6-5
CASSSGLHYEQYF
TGTGCCAGCAGTTCCGGTCTCCACTACGAGCAGTACTTC
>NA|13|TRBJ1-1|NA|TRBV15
CATSREGYTEAFF
TGTGCCACCAGCAGAGAGGGCTACACTGAAGCTTTCTTT
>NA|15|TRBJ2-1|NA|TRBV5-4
CASSLVERINDEQFF
TGTGCCAGCAGCTTGGTCGAGCGTATTAACGATGAGCAGTTCTTC
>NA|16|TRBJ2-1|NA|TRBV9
CASSVENRAAYNEQFF
TGTGCCAGCAGCGTGGAAAACAGGGCTGCCTACAATGAGCAGTTCTTC
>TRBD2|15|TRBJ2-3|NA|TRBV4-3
CASSRQRGGTDTQYF
TGCGCCAGCAGCCGCCAGCGGGGGGGCACAGATACGCAGTATTTT
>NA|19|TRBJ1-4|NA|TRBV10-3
CAISAQEQGPFATNEKLFF
TGTGCCATCAGTGCTCAGGAGCAGGGCCCTTTTGCAACTAATGAAAAACTGTTTTTT
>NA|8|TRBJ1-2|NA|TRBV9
CASSPSTF
TGTGCCAGCAGCCCCTCCACCTTC
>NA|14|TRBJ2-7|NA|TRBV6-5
CASSSTDPTYEQYF
TGTGCCAGCAGTTCGACAGACCCAACCTACGAGCAGTACTTC